The present TCR beta chain was sequenced within a study of CD4 T cells in relation to SARS-CoV-2 and coronaviruses. For the study at large: TCR beta CDR3s were sequenced after roughly ten-day antigen culture of PBMCs.

Germline loops: CDR1 SGHRS, CDR2 YFSETQ. This CDR3 has 14 amino acids. V was shortened by 3 bases and J by 4 bases, with 13 bases between the two germline ends. Generated by immunoSEQ multiplex PCR, the TCRdb table keeps only in-frame clones and is missing some. Of tens of thousands of clones listed, 75% to 85% are singletons. The unexposed donors gave CD4+ T cells in about 2011-2018, prior to COVID-19. After 10 to 11 days of culture, CD4+ T cells were isolated. As to this clone: Its antigen is currently unknown.

This sequence originates from a human donor in good health. Sequenced: CD4+ T cells from PBMCs, cultured in vitro. The gene calls are TRBV5-1 and TRBJ2-5, with TRBD1 as a possible D gene (6 bases). The CDR3 protein is CASSSGTSAETQYF. CDR3 sequence (DNA): TGCGCCAGCAGCTCTGGGACATCGGCAGAGACCCAGTACTTC.